A single sample gave rise to the 25 T cell receptor beta chains below, sequenced in a study of post-analysis software for immune sequencing data. Prepared libraries of TCR beta cDNA carried unique molecular identifiers. MiXCR, run by TCRdb on the PCR reads, gives a single entry per CDR3 protein. The sample lists roughly 800,000 distinct CDR3 sequences, 53% occurring once. The study's findings and limits: Patients carried roughly 5 TRBV segments more frequently than controls did, and TRBV5-6, TRBV5-1 and TRBV20-1 were among them.

The antigens of these receptors remain unknown. Sequences were obtained from blood. These receptors came from a girl between 10 and 17 years old with multiple sclerosis.

This clonotype was recorded a few times. The CDR3 protein is CSAQRGASSYEQYF. The CDR3 nucleotides are TGCAGTGCTCAGAGGGGGGCCTCCTCCTACGAGCAGTACTTC. The chain joins TRBV20-1 to TRBJ2-7; perhaps D is TRBD1 or TRBD2 (6 bases each). CDR1 and CDR2 from the germline V gene are DFQATT and SNEGSKA (reference sequence). V was pared by 5 bases and J by 0 bases, with 14 bases between. This CDR3 spans 14 amino acids.

This clonotype came up a few times. Compared with germline, one end of the junction differs, possibly owing to a read error. The gene calls are TRBV5-6 and TRBJ2-4; the D call may be TRBD1 or TRBD2 (5 bases each). Germline V gene lookup returns CDR1 SGHDT and CDR2 YYEEEE. The CDR3 has 14 amino acids. The CDR3 region has the DNA TGTGCCGGCAGCTCCGGGACAGCCAAAAACATTCAGTACTTC. It yields the protein CAGSSGTAKNIQYF.

This sequence joins TRBV29-1 and TRBJ2-3, with 11 bases lining up with TRBD2. Trimming cost V 0 bases and J 5 bases; bases outside gene matches: 7. CDR1 is SQVTM and CDR2 is ANQGSEA in the germline V gene. The CDR3 has 16 amino acids. CDR3 region: CSVEDYSGGARDTQYF. The CDR3 region has the DNA TGCAGCGTTGAAGATTATAGCGGGGGGGCGAGAGATACGCAGTATTTT.

V is TRBV12-3 or TRBV12-4 and J is TRBJ1-2, with no clear D. Trimming stripped 2 bases from V and 4 bases from J, with 8 bases between. This CDR3 has 13 amino acids. The CDR3 reads CASSLHTSYGYTF. The CDR3 bases are TGTGCCAGCAGTTTACACACGAGCTATGGCTACACCTTC.

A few counts support this clonotype. The chain combines TRBV12-3 or TRBV12-4 with TRBJ1-2; 7 nucleotides agree with TRBD1. Germline trimming cut 8 bases from V and 3 bases from J; bases unmatched to any gene: 6. The CDR3 has 13 amino acids. Here the CDR3 reads CASLKGADYGYTF. CDR3 bases: TGTGCCAGCCTCAAGGGGGCAGACTATGGCTACACCTTC.

This clonotype was recorded only once. This chain uses TRBV5-1 with TRBJ2-7; D might be TRBD1 or TRBD2, each matching 6 bases. This CDR3 has 17 amino acids. The V and J ends lost 4 bases and 5 bases respectively, with 25 bases between them. Germline V CDR1 and CDR2: SGHRS, YFSETQ. CDR3 residues: CASSAQLLARGLHEQYF. DNA for the CDR3: TGCGCCAGCAGCGCTCAGCTACTAGCCAGGGGTTTACACGAGCAGTACTTC.

The J gene is TRBJ2-1, the V gene TRBV12-3 or TRBV12-4; tentatively, D is TRBD2 (5 bases). Trimming removed 3 bases at V and 2 bases at J, with 11 bases between. The CDR3 is made up of 15 amino acids. The CDR3 region is CASSFRAGTYNEQFF. CDR3 coding DNA: TGTGCCAGCAGTTTCCGCGCGGGCACCTACAATGAGCAGTTCTTC.

The chain is built from TRBV15 and TRBJ2-7; either TRBD1 or TRBD2 may fit D (5 bases each). The CDR3 is 16 amino acids. The germline CDR1 and CDR2 sequences are LNHNV and YYDKDF (reference sequence). V lost 1 base, J lost 4 bases, and 17 bases lay in between. The CDR3 sequence: CATSRVPGRTIYEQYF. The CDR3 coding sequence is TGTGCCACCAGCAGAGTACCGGGACGGACCATTTACGAGCAGTACTTC.

This clonotype was detected a few times. V gene TRBV7-9 combines with J gene TRBJ2-3, with unresolved D. Germline assignment: CDR1 SEHNR and CDR2 FQNEAQ (reference sequence). V lost 4 bases, J lost 2 bases, and 10 bases lay in between. The CDR3 covers 14 residues. The chain's CDR3 is CASSSGPDTDTQYF. In DNA form, the CDR3 reads TGTGCCAGCAGCTCCGGTCCAGACACAGATACGCAGTATTTT.

The table lists this clonotype with a count of one. The chain employs TRBV2 and TRBJ2-1, with D perhaps TRBD1 or TRBD2 (5 bases each). The DNA matches TRBJ2-7 better at its end, which makes the J call doubtful. Germline loops: CDR1 SNHLY, CDR2 FYNNEI. This CDR3 region has 14 residues. The CDR3 here is CASRGDSVIGEQYF. The CDR3, as DNA: TGTGCCAGCAGGGGAGACAGTGTGATAGGCGAGCAGTACTTC.

The gene calls are TRBV9 and TRBJ2-6, with 9 positions matching TRBD1. Germline loops: CDR1 SGDLS, CDR2 YYNGEE. This CDR3 spans 18 amino acids. With 4 bases clipped from V and 0 bases from J, the junction kept 8 bases outside the gene matches. CDR3 sequence reads: CASSPGQGPISGANVLTF. CDR3 coding DNA: TGTGCCAGCAGCCCAGGACAGGGGCCCATCTCTGGGGCCAACGTCCTGACTTTC.

V and J are TRBV7-2 and TRBJ2-5, with TRBD2 matching over 7 bases. There are 16 residues in the CDR3. Per germline, CDR1 SGHTA and CDR2 FQGNSA. V was pared by 5 bases and J by 1 base, with 10 bases of the junction left unmatched. The CDR3 nucleotides read TGTGCCAGCAGCCCCCGCTCGGGAGGCTCCCAAGAGACCCAGTACTTC. Protein product: CASSPRSGGSQETQYF. Full variable domain (remainder filled in from reference TRBV7-2 and TRBJ2-5): GAGVSQSPSNKVTEKGKDVELRCDPISGHTALYWYRQSLGQGLEFLIYFQGNSAPDKSGLPSDRFSAERTGGSVSTLTIQRTQQEDSAVYLCASSPRSGGSQETQYFGPGTRLLVL.

CDR3 DNA sequence: TGCGCCAGCAGCTTGGGGTCTACAGGGGTCCGAGAGCAGTACTTC. Residues: CASSLGSTGVREQYF. This chain uses TRBV5-1 with TRBJ2-7; 7 bases match TRBD1. Germline-derived CDR1 and CDR2 are SGHRS and YFSETQ. V lost 0 bases, J lost 7 bases, and 10 bases stayed unmatched. The CDR3 sequence is 15 residues long. Full variable domain (missing parts from reference TRBV5-1 and TRBJ2-7): KAGVTQTPRYLIKTRGQQVTLSCSPISGHRSVSWYQQTPGQGLQFLFEYFSETQRNKGNFPGRFSGRQFSNSRSEMNVSTLELGDSALYLCASSLGSTGVREQYFGPGTRLTVT.

This clonotype appeared a few times. This rearrangement joins TRBV20-1 to TRBJ2-5; perhaps D is TRBD1 or TRBD2 (5 bases each). This CDR3 spans 13 amino acids. Trimming removed 6 bases from V and 11 bases from J, with 22 bases in between. Germline V gene data show CDR1 as DFQATT and CDR2 as SNEGSKA (reference sequence). As DNA, the CDR3 is TGCAGTGCCAACAGACACTTCTTGGGGGAGCAGTACTTC. It specifies CSANRHFLGEQYF.

The V call is TRBV2, the J call TRBJ2-1, with TRBD1 matching 7 bases. The CDR3 contains 13 residues. Germline CDR1 reads SNHLY; CDR2 reads FYNNEI. V trimming: 8 bases; J trimming: 6 bases; junction bases outside the gene matches: 7. In nucleotides, the CDR3 is TGTGCCAGCGTAGACAGGGTCTTCAATGAGCAGTTCTTC. Protein product: CASVDRVFNEQFF.

The V and J genes are TRBV29-1 and TRBJ2-2; 8 bases are a match to TRBD1. The CDR3 consists of 16 residues. V lost 4 bases to trimming and J lost 0 bases; unmatched junction nucleotides: 7. The germline CDR1 and CDR2 sequences are SQVTM and ANQGSEA. CDR3 bases: TGCAGCGTTGGGACCTACAGGGGGGCGAACACCGGGGAGCTGTTTTTT. Encoded protein: CSVGTYRGANTGELFF.

The J gene is TRBJ1-5, the V gene TRBV6-6; D possibly corresponds to TRBD1 (5 bases). V lost 5 bases, J lost 5 bases, and 19 bases lay in between. The CDR3 totals 16 residues. The germline CDR1 and CDR2 sequences are MNHNY and SVGAGI (reference sequence). Written as DNA, the CDR3 is TGTGCCAGCAGTCACACCAACCGGGACGCCCATCAGCCCCAGCATTTT. Its protein is CASSHTNRDAHQPQHF.

This rearrangement joins TRBV12-3 or TRBV12-4 to TRBJ1-5; D is uncertain. V was trimmed by 3 bases and J by 1 base, leaving 7 bases between them. This CDR3 is built from 14 residues. The CDR3 nucleotides read TGTGCCAGCAGTTTTCCGGGGAGCAATCAGCCCCAGCATTTT. Its translation: CASSFPGSNQPQHF.

This clonotype came up once. The V gene is TRBV30, the J gene TRBJ2-6, with D maybe TRBD1 (6 bases). The CDR3 runs to 15 residues. Germline V gene sequence: CDR1 GTSNPN, CDR2 SVGIG (reference sequence). The ends were cut back, 3 bases at V and 2 bases at J, with 11 bases in the middle. In nucleotides, the CDR3 is TGTGCCTGGAGCGCACAGGGAGCTGGGGCCAACGTCCTGACTTTC. Encoded protein: CAWSAQGAGANVLTF. The full variable domain, in which reference TRBV30 and TRBJ2-6 provide the parts outside the CDR3, is SQTIHQWPATLVQPVGSPLSLECTVEGTSNPNLYWYRQAAGRGLQLLFYSVGIGQISSEVPQNLSASRPQDRQFILSSKKLLLSDSGFYLCAWSAQGAGANVLTFGAGSRLTVL.

The V gene is TRBV18, the J gene TRBJ1-2; 7 nucleotides match TRBD1. Germline CDR1 KGHSH, CDR2 LQKENI. After removal of 3 bases from V and 5 bases from J, the junction contained 9 bases not matched to a gene. The CDR3 length is 15 residues. The CDR3 DNA sequence: TGTGCCAGCTCACCGGGGACAGCGGGCTCGTATGGCTACACCTTC. This translates into CASSPGTAGSYGYTF.

In its sample, this clonotype was seen a few times. The V call is TRBV2, the J call TRBJ2-7, with D perhaps assigned TRBD1 or TRBD2 (5 bases each). Germline-derived CDR1 and CDR2 are SNHLY and FYNNEI. The ends were cut back, 11 bases at V and 2 bases at J, with 19 bases in the middle. The CDR3 is 14 residues long. CDR3 protein: CAGHPQGATYEQYF. In nucleotides, the CDR3 is TGTGCCGGCCACCCCCAGGGAGCCACCTACGAGCAGTACTTC.

J is TRBJ2-1 and V is TRBV7-3; D is unclear. Germline lookup yields CDR1 SGHTA and CDR2 FQGTGA. The CDR3 has 13 residues. Trimming removed 2 bases at V and 8 bases at J, with 10 bases between. Here the CDR3 DNA reads TGTGCCAGCAGCTTACGGATGGTGGATGAGCAGTTCTTC. Translation: CASSLRMVDEQFF.

The rearrangement links TRBV18 to TRBJ2-5; 11 nucleotides line up with TRBD2. Per germline, CDR1 KGHSH and CDR2 LQKENI. The CDR3 has 15 amino acids. V lost 6 bases, J lost 4 bases, and 7 bases stayed unmatched. The DNA of the CDR3 is TGTGCCAGCTCCAGACTAGCGGGGAGCCCAGAGACCCAGTACTTC. This codes for CASSRLAGSPETQYF. The full variable domain, its missing parts supplied by reference TRBV18 and TRBJ2-5, is NAGVMQNPRHLVRRRGQEARLRCSPMKGHSHVYWYRQLPEEGLKFMVYLQKENIIDESGMPKERFSAEFPKEGPSILRIQQVVRGDSAAYFCASSRLAGSPETQYFGPGTRLLVL.

Turning to this clonotype: One end of the junction fails to match germline, which may point to a read error. The chain joins TRBV12-3 or TRBV12-4 to TRBJ2-3; 9 bases match TRBD2. This CDR3 comprises 15 residues. This CDR3 is CASSLRSGGTDTEYF. In nucleotides, the CDR3 is TGTGCCAGCAGTTTACGCAGCGGGGGGACAGATACGGAGTATTTT.

This clonotype appeared a single time. The chain is built from TRBV5-1 and TRBJ2-3; no clear D gene. V was cut by 3 bases and J by 10 bases, with 12 bases left in between. Looked up from germline, CDR1 is SGHRS and CDR2 is YFSETQ. The CDR3 contains 12 residues. The CDR3 region has the DNA TGCGCCAGCAGCTCGGACCCGGCCGCGCAGTATTTT. This codes for CASSSDPAAQYF.